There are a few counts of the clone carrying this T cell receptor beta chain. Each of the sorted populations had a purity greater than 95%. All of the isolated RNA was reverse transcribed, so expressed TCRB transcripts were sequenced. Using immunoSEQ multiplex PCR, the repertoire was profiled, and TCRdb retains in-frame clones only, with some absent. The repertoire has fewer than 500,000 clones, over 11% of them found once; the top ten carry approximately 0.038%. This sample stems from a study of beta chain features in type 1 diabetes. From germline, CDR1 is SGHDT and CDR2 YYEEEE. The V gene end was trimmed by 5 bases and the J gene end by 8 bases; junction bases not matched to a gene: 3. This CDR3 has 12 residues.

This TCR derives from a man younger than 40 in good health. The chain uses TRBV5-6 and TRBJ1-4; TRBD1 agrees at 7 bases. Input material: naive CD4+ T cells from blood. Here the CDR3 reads CASRTGKEKLFF. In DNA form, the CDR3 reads TGTGCCAGCAGGACAGGGAAGGAAAAACTGTTTTTT.